Included here is one T cell receptor (beta chain) sequence, with context. The specificity of this receptor is unknown. An approximately 2.6 ml peripheral blood sample was drawn into PAXgene tubes per donor and stored at -80°C. Without any T cell sorting, total RNA was extracted from whole blood using the PAXgene blood miRNA kit on an automated QIAcube. Deep TCRalpha and TCRbeta repertoire profiling with unique molecular barcoding was performed on peripheral blood of monozygotic twin pairs concordant or discordant for inflammatory bowel disease. For every twin pair, smoking habits were documented, and each individual was categorised as a current, former or never smoker. The CDR3 spans 16 residues, from the cysteine through the phenylalanine. A DNA sequence was not provided. CDR1 and CDR2 are drawn from the germline V gene: MGHRA, YSYEKL. This specimen belongs to a study of monozygotic twins with inflammatory bowel disease (dated by TCRdb to between 2018 and 2021). About the full investigation: A total of about 28 monozygotic twin pairs were included in the full study, comprising nine German pairs (four IBD-concordant, five IBD-discordant) and 19 IBD-discordant Danish pairs. Disease-associated traits were sought mainly through comparisons between IBD patients and their genetically identical healthy co-twins within discordant pairs. Each individual had, on average, about 151 000 unique TCRalpha sequences and 181 000 unique TCRbeta sequences available for analysis.

Library preparation employed 5' RACE. The input for every TCR library was 3500 ng of total RNA. For each sample, cDNA synthesis with SMARTScribe reverse transcriptase was split into eight separate reactions. During cDNA synthesis, template switching introduced unique molecular identifiers that contained a 6-nucleotide sample barcode. TCRalpha and TCRbeta cDNA was amplified by two nested PCRs of approximately 17 and 9 cycles, with bead purification after each PCR. Before amplification, the cDNA was treated with uracil DNA-glycosylase and purified using the QIAquick PCR purification kit. The second PCR was the step at which Illumina TruSeq-compatible adapters and sample-specific barcodes were added. Library quality and concentration were checked on TapeStation and Qubit, and libraries were pooled at about 5 ng each. Sequencing of the pooled libraries was done on an Illumina HiSeq2500 single-index Rapid Run using custom sequencing primers and 2 x 100 bp reads. In the original analysis: MiGEC version 1.2.6 was used for UMI-based consensus assembly, which corrected PCR and sequencing errors. MiXCR version 2.1.1 was used to carry out V(D)J alignment, clonotype assembly and CDR3 extraction. To normalise gene usage, clonotype sharing and MAIT/NKT TCR abundance, the top 1000, 10 000 and 20 000 clonotypes in each sample were analysed. After downsampling to 27 000 UMIs, diversity was calculated as the inverse Simpson index using the vegan R package. Paired Mann-Whitney U tests were applied to discordant twin pairs, with Benjamini-Hochberg correction for multiple testing. TCRdb reprocessed the reads and lists each CDR3 protein sequence as a single entry, with no DNA. These V and J calls derive from TCRdb rather than the authors' analysis. The sample table holds fewer than 200,000 distinct CDR3 sequences. 2% to 3% of the sample is taken by the ten largest.

Overall study outcomes, separate from this receptor: IBD patients had lower TCRbeta repertoire diversity, measured by the inverse Simpson index, than their healthy co-twins. Repertoire similarity did not differ between concordant and discordant twins, which could be due to limited statistical power. Fewer clonotypes were shared with other individuals by IBD patients than by healthy twins, most markedly in patients showing signs of disease activity. The results gave no support for a single strong signal or clonotype linked to IBD. The analysis was unable to tell different T cell subtypes apart. Because patients received different immunosuppressive treatments, the repertoires may have picked up extra background noise and variability between individuals.

The rearrangement combines TRBV4-1 with TRBJ1-6. The clonotype comes from a human donor with ulcerative colitis or Crohn's disease, or a healthy co-twin of an affected twin (not recorded which). The specimen was blood. The CDR3 reads CASRREDRSYNSPLHF.